These 24 T cell receptor beta chains originate from one sample sequenced in a study of cytomegalovirus exposure and HLA in healthy donors. The PCR made use of 60 Vbeta and 13 Jbeta primers. Repertoires were generated with immunoSEQ multiplex PCR, while TCRdb's copy carries only in-frame clones and drops some. The data contain approximately 170,000 clones, around 77% of them seen just once; the ten biggest clones take up 1.5% to 1.7%. What was sequenced was PBMCs. The receptor set was obtained from a man aged 35 to 55 in good health and CMV-seronegative.

This clone was seen a handful of times. The gene calls are TRBV5-6 and TRBJ2-3; D remains ambiguous. V was trimmed by 4 bases and J by 2 bases, leaving 8 bases between them. CDR1 and CDR2 from the germline V gene are SGHDT and YYEEEE. The CDR3 contains 13 residues. In nucleotides, the CDR3 is TGTGCCAGCAGCCCCGGGTTCACAGATACGCAGTATTTT. It specifies CASSPGFTDTQYF.

The sample holds one count of this clone. The J gene is TRBJ2-5, the V gene TRBV27; the match to TRBD1 covers 8 bases. TRBJ2-7 explains the end of the DNA better; the J call may be wrong. Per germline, CDR1 MNHEY and CDR2 SMNVEV (reference sequence). The CDR3 consists of 15 residues. The CDR3 DNA reads as TGTGCCAGCAGTTTTGGACAGGGTAGCTCCTACGAGCAGTACTTC. Translated, it gives CASSFGQGSSYEQYF.

The chain recombines TRBV15 with TRBJ1-3; D gene uncertain. Germline V gene lookup returns CDR1 LNHNV and CDR2 YYDKDF (reference sequence). V lost 3 bases and J 0 bases, leaving 12 bases between the germline ends. The CDR3 has 16 amino acids. CDR3 bases: TGTGCCACCAGCAGGGGAGGACGGTCCTCTGGAAACACCATATATTTT. It is translated as CATSRGGRSSGNTIYF.

This chain joins TRBV30 and TRBJ2-7; 12 bases match TRBD1. J lost 5 bases, V lost 0 bases, and 5 bases had no gene match. Germline V lookup: CDR1 GTSNPN, CDR2 SVGIG (reference sequence). The CDR3 sequence is 15 residues long. The CDR3 reads CAWSVLGTGGNEQYF. Here the CDR3 DNA reads TGTGCCTGGAGTGTACTTGGGACAGGGGGCAACGAGCAGTACTTC.

The chain combines TRBV7-9 with TRBJ2-1, with 11 bases that match TRBD2. Germline V gives CDR1 SEHNR, CDR2 FQNEAQ (reference sequence). The trim removed 4 bases at V and 0 bases at J, leaving 8 bases unmatched. The CDR3 length is 18 residues. The CDR3 loop reads CASSSLSGTSGSYNEQFF. The CDR3 nucleotides read TGTGCCAGCAGCTCTCTTTCCGGGACTAGCGGCTCCTACAATGAGCAGTTCTTC.

This CDR3 reads CASRAGLAEYNEQFF. CDR3 coding DNA: TGTGCCAGCAGGGCCGGACTAGCAGAGTACAATGAGCAGTTCTTC. The chain carries TRBV2 and TRBJ2-1; 8 bases are shared with TRBD2. This CDR3 spans 15 amino acids. Germline V gene sequence: CDR1 SNHLY, CDR2 FYNNEI. The V segment lost 6 bases and the J segment 4 bases; nucleotides outside the gene matches: 8.

CDR3 amino acids: CASSKNDRGEIEGYTF. The CDR3 nucleotides are TGTGCCAGTAGTAAGAACGACAGGGGTGAGATTGAGGGCTACACCTTC. The V and J genes are TRBV19 and TRBJ1-2, with 8 bases matching TRBD1. The CDR3 runs 16 residues. The germline CDR1 and CDR2 sequences are LNHDA and SQIVND (reference sequence). With V trimmed by 4 bases and J by 8 bases, 15 bases remained unmatched.

This chain joins TRBV18 and TRBJ1-2, with 8 bases lining up with TRBD1. Germline CDR1 is KGHSH and CDR2 is LQKENI. The CDR3 loop spans 14 amino acids. J gave up 4 bases and V 3 bases, and 4 bases lay outside the gene matches. CDR3 loop: CASSPGTGFYGYTF. The CDR3 nucleotides are TGTGCCAGCTCACCTGGGACAGGCTTCTATGGCTACACCTTC.

The chain is built from TRBV27 and TRBJ2-2; maybe TRBD1 (5 bases). V lost 6 bases and J lost 8, with 16 bases in between. This CDR3 has 14 residues. Germline V gene lookup returns CDR1 MNHEY and CDR2 SMNVEV (reference sequence). CDR3 residues: CASRATAGIGELFF. The CDR3 region has the DNA TGTGCCAGCAGGGCGACAGCAGGGATTGGGGAGCTGTTTTTT.

This sequence joins TRBV6-5 and TRBJ2-5, with D tentatively TRBD1 (5 bases). From germline, CDR1 is MNHEY and CDR2 SVGAGI. V lost 11 bases and J 2 bases, leaving 15 bases between the germline ends. The CDR3 sequence is 13 residues long. The CDR3 DNA reads TGTGCCTGTCGACAGAGTCCTCAAGAGACCCAGTACTTC. Translation gives CACRQSPQETQYF.

This chain joins TRBV19 and TRBJ2-7, with 11 nucleotides matching TRBD2. The trim removed 2 bases at V and 0 bases at J, leaving 0 bases unmatched. The germline gives CDR1 LNHDA, CDR2 SQIVND (reference sequence). The CDR3 is 15 amino acids. The DNA of the CDR3 is TGTGCCAGTAGTATACTAGCGGGAGGCTCCTACGAGCAGTACGTC. As protein: CASSILAGGSYEQYV.

The chain recombines TRBV28 with TRBJ1-1; possible D gene TRBD1, 5 bases. Germline-derived CDR1 and CDR2 are MDHEN and SYDVKM. The CDR3 extends over 14 amino acids. V was pared by 6 bases and J by 6 bases, with 17 bases between. The CDR3 DNA follows: TGTGCCAGCAGACCAGGGATCGGTGGAGCTGAAGCTTTCTTT. Residues: CASRPGIGGAEAFF.

This clone was observed a single time. This sequence joins TRBV18 and TRBJ1-1; no reliable D call. Germline loops: CDR1 KGHSH, CDR2 LQKENI. The CDR3 totals 14 residues. V was shortened by 2 bases and J by 0 bases, with 7 bases between the two germline ends. Here the CDR3 DNA reads TGTGCCAGCTCACCAGACTATCTGAACACTGAAGCTTTCTTT. It encodes CASSPDYLNTEAFF.

J is TRBJ1-2 and V is TRBV6-5; 9 nucleotides align to TRBD1. The V and J ends lost 6 bases and 4 bases, in that order; junction bases with no gene match: 6. Germline V gives CDR1 MNHEY, CDR2 SVGAGI. The CDR3 is made up of 14 amino acids. CDR3 in amino acids: CASSLDRGTYGYTF. The CDR3 bases are TGTGCCAGCAGCCTCGACAGGGGGACCTATGGCTACACCTTC.

CDR3 loop: CASSPPPLNRAHEQYF. The CDR3 coding sequence is TGTGCCAGCAGCCCACCGCCCCTTAACAGGGCTCACGAGCAGTACTTC. The genes are TRBV7-9 and TRBJ2-7; D might be TRBD1 (6 bases). The CDR3 is made up of 16 amino acids. Trimming took 5 bases from V and 5 from J, leaving 22 bases between them. Germline CDR1 reads SEHNR; CDR2 reads FQNEAQ (reference sequence).

The chain is built from TRBV29-1 and TRBJ2-2; maybe TRBD2 (5 bases). This CDR3 comprises 12 residues. Per germline, CDR1 SQVTM and CDR2 ANQGSEA. Trimming pared 4 bases from V and 6 bases from J, leaving 9 bases between. The CDR3 coding sequence is TGCAGCGTTGTCCTAGCCTCCGGGGAGCTGTTTTTT. Translation gives CSVVLASGELFF.

The table lists this clone with a few counts. The junction differs from germline at one of its ends, possibly a read error. The chain couples TRBV7-9 to TRBJ2-2; D unclear. Germline V gene lookup returns CDR1 SEHNR and CDR2 FQNEAQ (reference sequence). The CDR3 extends over 15 amino acids. This CDR3 reads CSSSLIVTPYGELFF. In DNA, the CDR3 is TGTTCCAGCAGCTTAATAGTAACTCCCTACGGGGAGCTGTTTTTT.

The table lists this clone with a count of one. The chain joins TRBV19 to TRBJ2-7, with a possible D match to TRBD2 (6 bases). Germline loops: CDR1 LNHDA, CDR2 SQIVND (reference sequence). There are 10 residues in the CDR3. The ends were cut back, 8 bases at V and 7 bases at J, with 9 bases in the middle. DNA of the CDR3: TGTGCCAGTCCGGAGGGAGAGCAGTACTTC. Its protein is CASPEGEQYF.

This clone was detected a few times. V gene TRBV30 combines with J gene TRBJ1-6; D call uncertain. The CDR3 totals 14 residues. V lost 2 bases to trimming and J lost 1 base, with 6 bases between them. CDR1 and CDR2 (germline): GTSNPN, SVGIG (reference sequence). DNA for the CDR3: TGTGCCTGGAGTATCGGTTCCTATAATTCACCCCTCCACTTT. Its protein is CAWSIGSYNSPLHF. The full variable domain, in which reference TRBV30 and TRBJ1-6 provide the parts outside the CDR3, is SQTIHQWPATLVQPVGSPLSLECTVEGTSNPNLYWYRQAAGRGLQLLFYSVGIGQISSEVPQNLSASRPQDRQFILSSKKLLLSDSGFYLCAWSIGSYNSPLHFGNGTRLTVT.

The V and J genes are TRBV18 and TRBJ2-2; perhaps TRBD2 as D (6 bases). This CDR3 comprises 14 residues. Germline V gene data show CDR1 as KGHSH and CDR2 as LQKENI. With 6 bases removed from V and 6 bases from J, the gap between germline ends came to 14 bases. The CDR3 nucleotides read TGTGCCAGCTCTCTATCCCCGGGGGCCGGGGAGCTGTTTTTT. Its protein is CASSLSPGAGELFF.

This chain links TRBV11-2 with TRBJ2-7, with 9 bases lining up with TRBD2. The germline gives CDR1 SGHAT, CDR2 FQNNGV. The CDR3 totals 14 residues. V dropped 1 base and J dropped 2; count of bases not matched to a gene: 0. The CDR3 here is CASSLGLAAYEQYF. The CDR3 DNA reads TGTGCCAGCAGCTTAGGACTAGCGGCCTACGAGCAGTACTTC. Based on the CDR3 plus reference TRBV11-2 and TRBJ2-7, the full variable domain is EAGVAQSPRYKIIEKRQSVAFWCNPISGHATLYWYQQILGQGPKLLIQFQNNGVVDDSQLPKDRFSAERLKGVDSTLKIQPAKLEDSAVYLCASSLGLAAYEQYFGPGTRLTVT.

This clone appeared a single time. The CDR3 loop is CASSLNLARYNEQFF. As DNA, the CDR3 is TGTGCCAGCAGCTTAAACCTAGCTAGGTACAATGAGCAGTTCTTC. The chain links TRBV7-9 to TRBJ2-1, with a possible D match to TRBD2 (5 bases). CDR3 length: 15 residues. Per the germline V gene, CDR1 is SEHNR and CDR2 is FQNEAQ (reference sequence). The V gene lost 2 bases and the J gene lost 4 bases, with 12 bases spanning the gap.

This chain joins TRBV5-8 and TRBJ2-3; TRBD1 matches 11 bases. Germline CDR1 SGHTS, CDR2 YDEGEE. The junction had 4 bases not matched to a gene; V was cut back by 2 bases and J by 5 bases. This CDR3 spans 15 amino acids. In nucleotides, the CDR3 is TGTGCCAGCAGCTTTGGGACAGGGGGTGTAGATACGCAGTATTTT. It is translated as CASSFGTGGVDTQYF.

The chain has TRBV7-9 and TRBJ2-1, with TRBD2 identical over 8 bases. The CDR3 runs to 15 residues. Trimming removed 4 bases from V and 2 bases from J; junction bases left unmatched: 4. Germline V lookup: CDR1 SEHNR, CDR2 FQNEAQ (reference sequence). The CDR3 protein is CASSWLAGTYNEQFF. CDR3 nucleotides: TGTGCCAGCAGCTGGTTAGCGGGAACCTACAATGAGCAGTTCTTC.